The entry below describes one T cell receptor beta chain. Original analysis: Estimates of nucleated cell counts were drawn from the amplification of reference gene primers. The method was immunoSEQ multiplex PCR; TCRdb's version includes in-frame clones alone and lacks a portion of them. Clone size and the V and J calls come from that table; the DNA yielded D and trimming. Of 97,000 or so clones in the sample, about 91% were seen once. These data belong to a study of blood T cell repertoires in COVID-19. Germline V gives CDR1 SGHTA, CDR2 FQGNSA. Trimming cost V 2 bases and J 3 bases, with 8 bases left between them. This CDR3 region has 14 residues.

The J gene is TRBJ1-5, the V gene TRBV7-2; D call uncertain. The sequenced sample was peripheral blood. This TCR was recovered from a man between 18 and 35 years old with acute or convalescent COVID-19. CDR3 in amino acids: CASSLLAINQPQHF. The CDR3 DNA reads TGTGCCAGCAGCTTATTGGCCATCAATCAGCCCCAGCATTTT.